A single sample is the source of the 13 T cell receptor beta chains below, sequenced in a study of response to subunit inactivated influenza vaccine (dated by TCRdb to the late 2010s). Libraries were built with RT-PCR. The data were produced on an Illumina HiSeq 2500. Through fastp at Q25 and MiXCR, TCRdb rebuilt clones from the public reads, retaining in-frame beta chains. Each CDR3 protein appears once, grouped with its most common genes and DNA. Here the sample has a few hundred thousand distinct CDR3 sequences; 11% to 15% occur a single time. The ten top clones hold 8.5% to 14% of the sample. The sample here was PBMCs from blood, taken roughly 12 days after vaccination. These receptors all stem from a man aged 50 to 60 who received an inactivated influenza vaccine. Donor details come from another sample of the same person, matched by shared clones.

This clonotype was found a few times. The V and J genes are TRBV28 and TRBJ1-2; TRBD1 agrees at 9 bases. The CDR3 covers 15 residues. The V segment lost 4 bases and the J segment 6 bases; nucleotides outside the gene matches: 9. The germline CDR1 and CDR2 sequences are MDHEN and SYDVKM. DNA for the CDR3: TGTGCCAGCAGTTCAACCGGGACAGGGTATAATGGCTACACCTTC. Its protein product is CASSSTGTGYNGYTF.

This clonotype was counted a few times. V gene TRBV11-2 combines with J gene TRBJ2-6, with D perhaps given as TRBD1 or TRBD2 (5 bases each). Germline CDR1 reads SGHAT; CDR2 reads FQNNGV. This CDR3 is built from 19 residues. V was trimmed by 4 bases and J by 0 bases, leaving 19 bases between them. The CDR3 protein is CASSSPGREYVSGANVLTF. CDR3 DNA sequence: TGTGCCAGCAGCTCCCCGGGACGAGAATATGTCTCTGGGGCCAACGTCCTGACTTTC.

This clonotype was found a few times. The V and J genes are TRBV7-8 and TRBJ1-1; the D gene is possibly TRBD1 (5 bases). Per the germline V gene, CDR1 is SGHVS and CDR2 is FQNEAQ. This CDR3 region has 15 residues. The V end lost 1 base, the J end lost 1 base, and 10 bases lay between the germline ends. The CDR3, as DNA: TGTGCCAGCAGCTTAGGACCGGGGACGAACACTGAAGCTTTCTTT. This translates into CASSLGPGTNTEAFF. The full variable domain, completed using reference TRBV7-8 and TRBJ1-1, is GAGVSQSPRYKVAKRGQDVALRCDPISGHVSLFWYQQALGQGPEFLTYFQNEAQLDKSGLPSDRFFAERPEGSVSTLKIQRTQQEDSAVYLCASSLGPGTNTEAFFGQGTRLTVV.

V is TRBV7-8 and J is TRBJ1-5; D call uncertain. Trimming took off 5 bases at V and 7 bases at J, with 12 bases between the two ends. The germline CDR1 and CDR2 sequences are SGHVS and FQNEAQ. The CDR3 extends over 13 amino acids. CDR3 DNA: TGTGCCAGCAGCCCAGAAGGGTGGCAGCCCCAGCATTTT. Translation: CASSPEGWQPQHF.

This clonotype was counted many times. This chain links TRBV7-6 with TRBJ1-5, with TRBD1 identical over 9 bases. The CDR3 runs 14 residues. J gave up 6 bases and V 0 bases, and 0 bases lay outside the gene matches. Germline V lookup: CDR1 SGHVS, CDR2 FNYEAQ. CDR3 nucleotides: TGTGCCAGCAGCTTAGCGGACAGGGGTCAGCCCCAGCATTTT. This translates into CASSLADRGQPQHF.

The V and J genes are TRBV6-1 and TRBJ1-1; 7 bases fit TRBD1. Germline trimming cut 7 bases from V and 0 bases from J; bases unmatched to any gene: 5. The germline CDR1 and CDR2 sequences are MNHNS and SASEGT. The CDR3 has 14 amino acids. CDR3 nucleotides: TGTGCCAGCACCCAGGGACAGATGAACACTGAAGCTTTCTTT. Amino acids: CASTQGQMNTEAFF.

This clonotype showed up just a few times. This chain's CDR3 is CAITITRGGLGTDTQYF. The CDR3 DNA reads as TGTGCCATCACAATAACCAGGGGGGGGCTCGGCACAGATACGCAGTATTTT. The chain combines TRBV10-3 with TRBJ2-3; D possibly matches TRBD1 or TRBD2 (7 bases each). V was cut by 7 bases and J by 1 base, with 21 bases left in between. Germline lookup yields CDR1 ENHRY and CDR2 SYGVKD. The CDR3 is 17 amino acids.

This clonotype was seen more than once but under ten times. The chain combines TRBV20-1 with TRBJ1-2; possible D gene TRBD1, 5 bases. With 3 bases removed from V and 4 bases from J, the gap between germline ends came to 9 bases. Per germline, CDR1 DFQATT and CDR2 SNEGSKA (reference sequence). This CDR3 has 12 residues. The CDR3 region is CSASDSTYGYTF. The CDR3 DNA sequence: TGCAGTGCTAGCGACAGCACCTATGGCTACACCTTC.

V gene TRBV2 combines with J gene TRBJ1-2, with TRBD1 matching 12 bases. The germline gives CDR1 SNHLY, CDR2 FYNNEI. The CDR3 contains 15 residues. Trimming removed 4 bases from V and 6 bases from J; junction bases left unmatched: 6. CDR3 bases: TGTGCCAGCAGTGCGGGACAGGGGGCGAGGGATGGCTACACCTTC. Translation gives CASSAGQGARDGYTF.

The chain joins TRBV29-1 to TRBJ2-1; D not resolved. Germline lookup yields CDR1 SQVTM and CDR2 ANQGSEA. The CDR3 has 15 residues. Trimming removed 6 bases from V and 0 bases from J, with 15 bases in between. The CDR3 spells CSVRWVLSSYNEQFF. In nucleotides, the CDR3 is TGCAGCGTCCGGTGGGTTTTAAGCTCCTACAATGAGCAGTTCTTC.

This clonotype was counted many times. One junction end does not reproduce the germline sequence, and a read error may be involved. The V and J genes are TRBV10-2 and TRBJ1-1; D uncertain. The CDR3 is 13 residues long. Looked up from germline, CDR1 is WSHSY and CDR2 is SAAADI. Written as DNA, the CDR3 is TGCGCCAGCAGGGAGTTGGAGGAGACTGAAGCTTTCTTT. It specifies CASRELEETEAFF.

The rearrangement links TRBV12-3 or TRBV12-4 to TRBJ2-7; D may correspond to TRBD1 or TRBD2 (5 bases each). The CDR3 length is 14 residues. The germline V and J ends were trimmed by 5 bases and 7 bases, with 18 bases remaining between them. CDR3 region: CASSIPGRRMEQYF. The CDR3, as DNA: TGTGCCAGCAGTATCCCGGGACGGCGCATGGAGCAGTACTTC.

To note about this clonotype: One end of the junction varies from germline; a read error may be responsible. J is TRBJ2-2 and V is TRBV7-7; D is unresolved. Per germline, CDR1 SSHAT and CDR2 FNYEAQ (reference sequence). There are 15 residues in the CDR3. CDR3 sequence: CASSLTEPNTGELFF. CDR3 sequence (DNA): TGTGCTAGCAGCTTGACCGAGCCGAACACCGGGGAGCTGTTTTTT.